The 4 T cell receptor beta chains below come from one sample, sequenced in a study of blood T cells in healthy people across ages (dated by TCRdb to the mid-2010s). The library was made by 5' RACE. Instrument used: Illumina HiSeq 2500. The second PCR ran for roughly 7 to 11 cycles and used a J-beta primer mix along with a sample-barcoded 5' primer. The public sequencing data were trimmed at Q25 with fastp and processed into clonotypes with MiXCR by TCRdb, which kept only in-frame beta chains. Each entry is one CDR3 protein sequence, shown with its most common DNA and genes. Within this sample are about 800,000 distinct CDR3 sequences, with more than 20% of them counted one time only. The ten top clones hold under 4% of the sample. In addition, the sample was reused for a study of T cells of mothers and their children.

Material for sequencing was blood. The receptors here all came from a boy between 10 and 17 years old in good health.

This clonotype was detected many times. This sequence joins TRBV7-9 and TRBJ2-3, with TRBD1 matching over 9 bases. Per the germline V gene, CDR1 is SEHNR and CDR2 is FQNEAQ (reference sequence). This CDR3 is 15 amino acids long. The trim removed 5 bases at V and 1 base at J, leaving 4 bases unmatched. The DNA for the CDR3 is TGTGCCAGCAGCGCCAGGGACAGGGGCACAGATACGCAGTATTTT. It translates to CASSARDRGTDTQYF.

This sequence joins TRBV27 and TRBJ2-7; a possible D gene is TRBD1 (6 bases). The CDR3 has 15 residues. Germline loops: CDR1 MNHEY, CDR2 SMNVEV (reference sequence). Trimming stripped 4 bases from V and 5 bases from J, with 18 bases between. As DNA, the CDR3 is TGTGCCAGCAGTTCCACAGGGCCCCTGGGAAACGAGCAGTACTTC. As protein: CASSSTGPLGNEQYF.

This clonotype was detected only a few times. The rearrangement links TRBV28 to TRBJ2-3; TRBD1 aligns across 8 bases. There are 13 residues in the CDR3. Germline V gene sequence: CDR1 MDHEN, CDR2 SYDVKM. V lost 4 bases and J lost 5; bases outside the gene matches: 2. The chain's CDR3 is CASSWTGIDTQYF. CDR3 DNA: TGTGCCAGCAGTTGGACAGGGATAGATACGCAGTATTTT.

This clonotype has ten or more counts. The genes are TRBV18 and TRBJ2-5; D unresolved. CDR1 and CDR2 (germline): KGHSH, LQKENI. Trimming took off 2 bases at V and 5 bases at J, with 6 bases between the two ends. This CDR3 spans 12 amino acids. CDR3 region: CASSPGLETQYF. The DNA of the CDR3 is TGTGCCAGCTCACCAGGGTTGGAGACCCAGTACTTC.